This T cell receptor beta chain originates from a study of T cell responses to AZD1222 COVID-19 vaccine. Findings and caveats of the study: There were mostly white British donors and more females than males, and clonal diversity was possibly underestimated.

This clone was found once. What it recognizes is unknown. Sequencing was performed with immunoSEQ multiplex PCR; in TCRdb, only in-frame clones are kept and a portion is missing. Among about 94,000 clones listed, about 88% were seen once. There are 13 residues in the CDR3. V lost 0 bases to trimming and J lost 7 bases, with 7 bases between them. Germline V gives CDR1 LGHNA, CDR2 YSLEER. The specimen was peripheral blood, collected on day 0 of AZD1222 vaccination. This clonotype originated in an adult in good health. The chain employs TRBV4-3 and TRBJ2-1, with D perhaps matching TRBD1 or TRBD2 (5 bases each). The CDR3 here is CASSQDGGNEQFF. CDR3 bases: TGCGCCAGCAGCCAAGATGGGGGTAATGAGCAGTTCTTC.